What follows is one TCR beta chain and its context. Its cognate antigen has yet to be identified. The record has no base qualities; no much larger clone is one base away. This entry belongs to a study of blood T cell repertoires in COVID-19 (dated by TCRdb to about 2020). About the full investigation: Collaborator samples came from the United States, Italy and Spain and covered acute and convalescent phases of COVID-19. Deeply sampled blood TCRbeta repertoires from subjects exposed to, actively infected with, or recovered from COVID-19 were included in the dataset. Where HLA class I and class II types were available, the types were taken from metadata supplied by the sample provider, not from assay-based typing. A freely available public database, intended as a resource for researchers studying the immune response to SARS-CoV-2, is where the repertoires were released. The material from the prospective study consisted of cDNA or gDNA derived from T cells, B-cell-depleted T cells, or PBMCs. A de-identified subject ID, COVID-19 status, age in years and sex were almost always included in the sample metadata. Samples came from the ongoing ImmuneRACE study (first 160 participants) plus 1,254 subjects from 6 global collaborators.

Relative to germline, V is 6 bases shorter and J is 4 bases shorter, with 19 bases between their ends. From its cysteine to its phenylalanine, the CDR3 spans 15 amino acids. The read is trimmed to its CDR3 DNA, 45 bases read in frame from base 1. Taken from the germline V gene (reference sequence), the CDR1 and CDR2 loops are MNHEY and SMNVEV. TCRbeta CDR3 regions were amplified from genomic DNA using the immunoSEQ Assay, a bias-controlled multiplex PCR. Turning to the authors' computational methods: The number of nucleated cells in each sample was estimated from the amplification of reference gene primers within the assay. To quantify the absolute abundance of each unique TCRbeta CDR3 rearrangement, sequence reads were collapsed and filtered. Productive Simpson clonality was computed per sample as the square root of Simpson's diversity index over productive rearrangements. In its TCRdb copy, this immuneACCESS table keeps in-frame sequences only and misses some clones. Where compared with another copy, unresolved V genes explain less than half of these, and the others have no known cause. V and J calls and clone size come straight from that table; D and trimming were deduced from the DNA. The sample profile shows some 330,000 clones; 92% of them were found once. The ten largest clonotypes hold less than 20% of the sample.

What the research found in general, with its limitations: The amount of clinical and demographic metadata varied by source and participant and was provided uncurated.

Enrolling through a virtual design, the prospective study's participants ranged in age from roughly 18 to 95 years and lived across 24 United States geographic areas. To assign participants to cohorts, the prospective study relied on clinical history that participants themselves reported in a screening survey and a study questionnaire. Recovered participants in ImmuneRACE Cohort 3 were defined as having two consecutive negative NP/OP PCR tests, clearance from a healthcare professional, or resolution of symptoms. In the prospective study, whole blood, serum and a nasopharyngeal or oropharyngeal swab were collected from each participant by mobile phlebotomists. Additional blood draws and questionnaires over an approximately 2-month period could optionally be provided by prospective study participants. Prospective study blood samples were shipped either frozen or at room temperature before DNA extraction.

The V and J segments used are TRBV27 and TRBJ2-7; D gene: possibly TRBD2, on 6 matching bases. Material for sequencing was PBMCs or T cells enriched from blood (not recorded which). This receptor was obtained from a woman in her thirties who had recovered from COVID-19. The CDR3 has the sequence CASSLAGRIDYEQYF. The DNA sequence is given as TGTGCCAGCAGCCTTGCGGGACGAATAGATTACGAGCAGTACTTC.